This T cell receptor beta chain was captured by sequencing in a study of Ad26.COV2.S vaccination and SARS-CoV-2 variants. At the level of the study: The donor belonged to the COV1001 Ad26.COV2.S trial arm.

Treatment indicated: some 20 received Ad26.COV2.S at low or high dose, single or two shots; about five received placebo; per-sample allocation not given. The samples were gathered on day 63 after the first injection of vaccine or placebo. The CDR3 runs 16 residues. Unmatched junction bases numbered 8, after V lost 3 bases and J lost 4 bases. CDR1 KGHSH and CDR2 LQKENI come from the germline V gene. The data were produced by immunoSEQ multiplex PCR, yet TCRdb's version contains in-frame clones alone and is incomplete. The data hold around 310,000 clones, with 85% to 90% observed a single time. This sequence originates from a person aged 18-60 years who received the Ad26.COV2.S COVID-19 vaccine or a placebo. The genes are TRBV18 and TRBJ2-1; 8 bases agree with TRBD2. The material sequenced was peripheral blood, taken in a trial of Ad26.COV2.S vaccine versus placebo. The CDR3 DNA reads as TGTGCCAGCTCACCTCTAGCGGGTGGCGGTTACAATGAGCAGTTCTTC. Translating it yields CASSPLAGGGYNEQFF.